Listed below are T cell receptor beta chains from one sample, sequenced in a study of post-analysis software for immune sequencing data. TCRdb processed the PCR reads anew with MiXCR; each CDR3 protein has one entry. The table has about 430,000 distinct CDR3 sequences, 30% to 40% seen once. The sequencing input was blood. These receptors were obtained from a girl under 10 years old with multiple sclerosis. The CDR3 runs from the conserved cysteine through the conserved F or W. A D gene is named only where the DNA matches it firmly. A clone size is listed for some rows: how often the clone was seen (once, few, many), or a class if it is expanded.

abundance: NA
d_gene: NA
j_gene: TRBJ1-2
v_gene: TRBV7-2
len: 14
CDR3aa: CASSRQKANYGYTF
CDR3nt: TGTGCCAGCAGCCGCCAAAAAGCTAACTATGGCTACACCTTC

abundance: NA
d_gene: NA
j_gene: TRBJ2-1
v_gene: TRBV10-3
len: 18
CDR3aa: CAISDSGILTYSYNEQFF
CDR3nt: TGTGCCATCAGTGACTCAGGGATCCTTACCTACTCCTACAATGAGCAGTTCTTC

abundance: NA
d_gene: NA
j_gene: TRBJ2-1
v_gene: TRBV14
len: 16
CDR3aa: CAGSQVKTSSYNEQFF
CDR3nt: TGTGCCGGCAGCCAAGTTAAGACGAGCTCCTACAATGAGCAGTTCTTC

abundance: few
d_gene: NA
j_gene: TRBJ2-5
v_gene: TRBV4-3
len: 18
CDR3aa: CASSPFLRVADSQETQYF
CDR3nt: TGCGCCAGCAGCCCCTTTCTGCGGGTCGCGGACAGCCAAGAGACCCAGTACTTC

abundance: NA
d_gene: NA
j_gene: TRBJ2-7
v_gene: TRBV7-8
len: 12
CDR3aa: CASSLEKNEQYF
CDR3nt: TGTGCCAGCAGCTTAGAGAAGAATGAGCAGTACTTC

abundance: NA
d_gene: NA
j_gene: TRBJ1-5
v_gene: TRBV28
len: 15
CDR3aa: CASFPGTRGNQPQHF
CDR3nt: TGTGCCAGCTTTCCAGGGACAAGGGGCAATCAGCCCCAGCATTTT

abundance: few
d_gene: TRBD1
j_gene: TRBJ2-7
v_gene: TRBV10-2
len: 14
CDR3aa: CASRTGQGTYEQYF
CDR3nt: TGCGCCAGCAGGACGGGACAGGGAACCTACGAGCAGTACTTC

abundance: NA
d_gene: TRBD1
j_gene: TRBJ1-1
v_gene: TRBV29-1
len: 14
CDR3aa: CSARTGGWNTEAFF
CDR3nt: TGCAGCGCGCGGACAGGGGGTTGGAACACTGAAGCTTTCTTT

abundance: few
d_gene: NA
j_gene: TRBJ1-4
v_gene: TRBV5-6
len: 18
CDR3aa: CASSLGQDTYATNEKLFF
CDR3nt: TGTGCCAGCAGCTTGGGACAGGATACTTATGCAACTAATGAAAAACTGTTTTTT

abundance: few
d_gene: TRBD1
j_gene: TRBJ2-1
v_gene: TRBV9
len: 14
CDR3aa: CASSAGQGGNEQFF
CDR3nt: TGTGCCAGCAGCGCCGGACAGGGTGGAAATGAGCAGTTCTTC

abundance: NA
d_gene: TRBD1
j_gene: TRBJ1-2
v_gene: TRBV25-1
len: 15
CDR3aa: CASSISGTGGFGYTF
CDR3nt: TGTGCCAGCAGTATCTCCGGGACAGGGGGCTTTGGCTACACCTTC

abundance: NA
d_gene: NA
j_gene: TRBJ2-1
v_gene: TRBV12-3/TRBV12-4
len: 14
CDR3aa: CTSSPQGTYDEQFF
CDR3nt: TGTACCAGCAGTCCCCAAGGGACTTACGATGAGCAGTTCTTC

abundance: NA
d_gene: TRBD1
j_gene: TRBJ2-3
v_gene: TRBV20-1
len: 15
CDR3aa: CSAHDRGRGTDTQYF
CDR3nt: TGCAGTGCCCATGACAGGGGGCGCGGAACAGATACGCAGTATTTT

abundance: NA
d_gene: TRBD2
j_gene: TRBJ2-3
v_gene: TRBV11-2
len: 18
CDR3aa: CASSHRLAGGSSTDTQYF
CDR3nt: TGTGCCAGCAGCCATAGACTAGCGGGGGGGTCTAGCACAGATACGCAGTATTTT

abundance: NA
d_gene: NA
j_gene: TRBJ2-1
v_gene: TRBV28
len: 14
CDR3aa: CASSFERVFDEQFF
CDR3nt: TGTGCCAGCAGTTTTGAGAGGGTTTTCGATGAGCAGTTCTTC

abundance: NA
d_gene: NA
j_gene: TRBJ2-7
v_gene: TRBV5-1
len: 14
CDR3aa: CASRTETEPYEQYF
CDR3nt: TGCGCCAGCAGGACGGAAACGGAGCCCTACGAGCAGTACTTC

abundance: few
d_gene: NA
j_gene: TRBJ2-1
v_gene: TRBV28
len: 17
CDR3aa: CASSLFADQASYNEQFF
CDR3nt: TGTGCCAGCAGTTTGTTCGCGGACCAGGCCTCCTACAATGAGCAGTTCTTC

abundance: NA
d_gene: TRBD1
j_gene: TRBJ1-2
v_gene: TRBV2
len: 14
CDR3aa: CASSVPGGSYGYTF
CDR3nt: TGCGCCAGCAGTGTCCCAGGGGGGAGTTATGGCTACACCTTC

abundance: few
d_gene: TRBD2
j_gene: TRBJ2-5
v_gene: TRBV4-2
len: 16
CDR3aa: CASSPQSGRATETQYF
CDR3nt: TGTGCCAGCAGCCCCCAAAGCGGGAGGGCAACTGAGACCCAGTACTTC

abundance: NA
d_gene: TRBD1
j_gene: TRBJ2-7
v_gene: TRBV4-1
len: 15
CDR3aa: CASSQGRGQSSEQYF
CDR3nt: TGCGCCAGCAGCCAAGGTCGGGGACAGTCCTCCGAGCAGTACTTC

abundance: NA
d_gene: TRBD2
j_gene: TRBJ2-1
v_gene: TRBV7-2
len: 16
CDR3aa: CASSPGTSASYNEQFF
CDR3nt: TGTGCCAGCAGTCCCGGGACTAGCGCCTCCTACAATGAGCAGTTCTTC

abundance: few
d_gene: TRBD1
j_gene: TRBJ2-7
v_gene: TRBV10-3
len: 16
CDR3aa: CAISDPPGQGVYEQYF
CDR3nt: TGTGCCATCAGTGATCCGCCGGGACAGGGGGTTTACGAGCAGTACTTC

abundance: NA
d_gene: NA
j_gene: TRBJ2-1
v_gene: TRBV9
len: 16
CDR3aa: CASSAGRSSAWDEQFF
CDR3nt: TGTGCCAGCAGCGCCGGACGGTCAAGCGCCTGGGATGAGCAGTTCTTC

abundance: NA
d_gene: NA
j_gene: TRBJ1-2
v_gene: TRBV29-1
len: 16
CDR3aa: CSVDWSGRDGNYGYTF
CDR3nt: TGCAGCGTTGACTGGTCCGGCCGGGACGGTAACTATGGCTACACCTTC